This TCR beta chain emerged from a study of tissue T cells after allogeneic stem cell transplantation. The CDR3 runs to 13 residues. Germline V lookup: CDR1 KGHPV, CDR2 FQNQEV (reference sequence). V shed 6 bases and J 3 bases; nucleotides not matched to a gene: 2. This sample's time point: mouse harvest day 14 after allogeneic transplant. Mouse grafts combined 10^7 T-cell-depleted bone marrow cells with 10^6 splenic CD5+ T cells. Tissues came from B6→BALB/c major-mismatch GVHD mice at day 7 or 14. Data came from immunoSEQ multiplex PCR; TCRdb stores just in-frame clones and leaves some out. Here the sample spans roughly 3,000 clones, approximately 48% being singletons. About this clone: The gene names given are mouse names. The CDR3 is cut off 1 residue early in the read; its end comes from the germline J gene.

Sequences were obtained from gut tissue. The chain recombines TRBV26 with TRBJ1-5; 7 nucleotides line up with TRBD1. The TCR was taken from a female BALB/c mouse given C57BL/6 T cells with graft-versus-host disease after an allogeneic hematopoietic cell transplant. The chain's CDR3 is CASSRQGNQAPLF. The part of the CDR3 DNA that was read is TGTGCCAGCAGCAGACAGGGCAACCAGGCTCCGCTT.